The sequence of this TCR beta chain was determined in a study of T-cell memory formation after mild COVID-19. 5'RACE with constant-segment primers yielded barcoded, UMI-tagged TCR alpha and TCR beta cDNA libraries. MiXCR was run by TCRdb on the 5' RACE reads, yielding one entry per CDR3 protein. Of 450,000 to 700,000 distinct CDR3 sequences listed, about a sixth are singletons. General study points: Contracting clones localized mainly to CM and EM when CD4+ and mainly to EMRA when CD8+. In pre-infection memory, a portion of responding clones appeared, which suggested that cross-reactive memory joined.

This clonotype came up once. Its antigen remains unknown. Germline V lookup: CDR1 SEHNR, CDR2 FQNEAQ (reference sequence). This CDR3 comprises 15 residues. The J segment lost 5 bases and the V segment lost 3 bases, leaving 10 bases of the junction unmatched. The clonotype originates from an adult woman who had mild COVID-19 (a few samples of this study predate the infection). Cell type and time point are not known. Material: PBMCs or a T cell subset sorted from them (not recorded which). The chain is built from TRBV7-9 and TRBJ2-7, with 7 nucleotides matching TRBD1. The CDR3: CASSFLDRDLNEQYF. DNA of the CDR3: TGTGCCAGCAGCTTCTTAGACAGGGACCTAAACGAGCAGTACTTC.